A selection of T cell receptor beta chains follows, all from one sample in a study of monozygotic twins with cystic fibrosis. Produced via immunoSEQ multiplex PCR; TCRdb's table is partial and in-frame only. This table has more than 30,000 clones, around 96% appearing once. The material sequenced was blood. These receptors all stem from a girl under 10 years old with cystic fibrosis. CDR3s include the opening cysteine and the closing phenylalanine or tryptophan. D genes are given only for firm matches. Only part of the rows carry a size: once, few, many, or a class if the clone is expanded.

V	D	J	size	CDR3	DNA
TRBV10-3	.	TRBJ2-1	.	CAITQWGDNEQFF	TGTGCCATCACCCAATGGGGGGACAATGAGCAGTTCTTC
TRBV18	.	TRBJ1-2	once	CASSQDSYGYTF	TGTGCCAGCTCACAGGACAGCTATGGCTACACCTTC
TRBV29-1	.	TRBJ2-7	.	CSVVGVHPEQYF	TGCAGCGTTGTGGGGGTCCACCCCGAGCAGTACTTC
TRBV29-1	.	TRBJ2-1	.	CSVEDLVPGPSYNEQFF	TGCAGCGTTGAAGATCTTGTACCGGGACCCTCCTACAATGAGCAGTTCTTC
TRBV5-1	TRBD2	TRBJ2-7	.	CASSFELAGDAYEQYF	TGCGCCAGCAGCTTTGAGCTAGCGGGAGACGCCTACGAGCAGTACTTC
TRBV28	.	TRBJ2-2	.	CASSRLGGAGGELFF	TGTGCCAGCAGTCGTTTGGGGGGCGCGGGCGGGGAGCTGTTTTTT
TRBV1	.	TRBJ1-5	once	CTSSQVTATHQPQHF	TGCACCAGCAGCCAAGTGACAGCGACTCATCAGCCCCAGCATTTT
TRBV25-1	.	TRBJ2-3	.	CASSWQGSTDTQYF	TGTGCCAGCAGTTGGCAGGGGTCAACAGATACGCAGTATTTT
TRBV30	.	TRBJ2-7	.	CAWSVRRQSNEQYF	TGTGCCTGGAGTGTACGGAGGCAGAGCAACGAGCAGTACTTC
TRBV28	.	TRBJ1-2	.	CASSGQIYGYTF	TGTGCCAGCAGTGGACAGATCTATGGCTACACCTTC
TRBV28	.	TRBJ1-5	.	CASSLPDRLWPQHF	TGTGCCAGCAGTCTCCCTGACAGACTTTGGCCCCAGCATTTT